This T cell receptor beta chain was retrieved from a study of post-analysis software for immune sequencing data. Broader study findings: The authors found that F measure strongly co-clustered same-batch samples. Controls had lower frequencies than patients of about five TRBV segments, which included TRBV5-6, TRBV5-1 and TRBV20-1.

Every TCR beta cDNA library bore unique molecular identifiers. MiXCR, applied by TCRdb to the PCR reads, yields one record per CDR3 protein. The sample includes more than 450,000 distinct CDR3 sequences, 34% of them seen just once. To note about this clonotype: Its matching antigen is unknown.

The CDR3 is 15 residues long. Germline-derived CDR1 and CDR2 are SGHRS and YFSETQ. V gave up 7 bases and J gave up 1 base; unmatched junction bases: 7. This TCR was sampled from a girl aged 2-17 years with multiple sclerosis. The chain recombines TRBV5-1 with TRBJ2-3, with 9 positions matching TRBD1. Material: blood. The CDR3 reads CASAAGQGGTDTQYF. DNA for the CDR3: TGCGCCAGCGCCGCGGGACAGGGAGGCACAGATACGCAGTATTTT. Combining the CDR3 with reference TRBV5-1 and TRBJ2-3 gives the whole variable domain KAGVTQTPRYLIKTRGQQVTLSCSPISGHRSVSWYQQTPGQGLQFLFEYFSETQRNKGNFPGRFSGRQFSNSRSEMNVSTLELGDSALYLCASAAGQGGTDTQYFGPGTRLTVL.